This T cell receptor beta chain came from a study of identical twins. TCRdb reprocessed the 5' RACE reads with MiXCR, giving one entry per CDR3 protein. Here the sample spans around 340,000 distinct CDR3 sequences, 9% to 10% being singletons. This CDR3 comprises 16 residues. Comment on this clonotype: The junction does not match germline at one end; this may be a read error.

The rearrangement uses TRBV12-3 or TRBV12-4 and TRBJ2-5; 7 nucleotides match TRBD1. Sample: naive T cells sorted from blood. The clonotype originates from a woman in her fifties or sixties in good health. The CDR3 region has the DNA TGTGCCAGCAGTCTAGCCGGGGACAGCGGCCAAGAGACCCAGTACTTC. This translates into CASSLAGDSGQETQYF.